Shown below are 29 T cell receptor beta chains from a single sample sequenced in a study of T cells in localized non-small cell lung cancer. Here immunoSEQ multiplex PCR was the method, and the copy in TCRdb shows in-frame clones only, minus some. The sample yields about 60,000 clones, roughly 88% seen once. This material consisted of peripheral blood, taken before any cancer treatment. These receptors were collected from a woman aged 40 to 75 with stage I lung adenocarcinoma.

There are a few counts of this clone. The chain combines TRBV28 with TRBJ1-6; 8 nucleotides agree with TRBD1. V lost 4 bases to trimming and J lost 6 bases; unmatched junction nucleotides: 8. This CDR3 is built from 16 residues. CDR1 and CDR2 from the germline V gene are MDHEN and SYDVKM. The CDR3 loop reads CASSYQGAPRNSPLHF. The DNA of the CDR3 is TGTGCCAGCAGTTATCAGGGGGCGCCGCGTAATTCACCCCTCCACTTT. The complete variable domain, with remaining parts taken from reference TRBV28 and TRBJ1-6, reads DVKVTQSSRYLVKRTGEKVFLECVQDMDHENMFWYRQDPGLGLRLIYFSYDVKMKEKGDIPEGYSVSREKKERFSLILESASTNQTSMYLCASSYQGAPRNSPLHFGNGTRLTVT.

The chain's CDR3 is CASGETPGELFF. CDR3 sequence (DNA): TGTGCCAGCGGAGAGACACCCGGGGAGCTGTTTTTT. The chain is built from TRBV7-9 and TRBJ2-2; no reliable D call. V dropped 8 bases and J dropped 6 bases, with 10 bases sitting between them. This CDR3 has 12 amino acids. CDR1 and CDR2 from the germline V gene are SEHNR and FQNEAQ (reference sequence). Full variable domain (rest looked up from reference TRBV7-9 and TRBJ2-2): DTGVSQNPRHKITKRGQNVTFRCDPISEHNRLYWYRQTLGQGPEFLTYFQNEAQLEKSRLLSDRFSAERPKGSFSTLEIQRTEQGDSAMYLCASGETPGELFFGEGSRLTVL.

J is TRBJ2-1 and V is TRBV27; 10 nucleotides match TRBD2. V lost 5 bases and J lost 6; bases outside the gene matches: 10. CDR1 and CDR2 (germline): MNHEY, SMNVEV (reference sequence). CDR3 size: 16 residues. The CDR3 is CASSPPSSGSSNEQFF. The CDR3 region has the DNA TGTGCCAGCAGTCCCCCCTCTAGCGGGAGCTCCAATGAGCAGTTCTTC.

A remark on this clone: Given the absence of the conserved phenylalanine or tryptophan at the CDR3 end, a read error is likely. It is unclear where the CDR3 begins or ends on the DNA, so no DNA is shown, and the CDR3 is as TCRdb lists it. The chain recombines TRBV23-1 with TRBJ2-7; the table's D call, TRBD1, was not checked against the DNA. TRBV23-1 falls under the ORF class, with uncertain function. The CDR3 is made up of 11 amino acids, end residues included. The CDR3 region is CASSLPRVWGL.

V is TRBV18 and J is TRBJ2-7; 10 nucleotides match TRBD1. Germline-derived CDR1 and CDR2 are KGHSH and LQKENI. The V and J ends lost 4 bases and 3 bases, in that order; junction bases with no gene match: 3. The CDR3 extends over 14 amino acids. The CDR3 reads CASSLRDRGYEQYF. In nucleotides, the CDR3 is TGTGCCAGCTCACTCCGGGACAGGGGCTACGAGCAGTACTTC. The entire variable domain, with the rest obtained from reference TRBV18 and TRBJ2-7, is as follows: NAGVMQNPRHLVRRRGQEARLRCSPMKGHSHVYWYRQLPEEGLKFMVYLQKENIIDESGMPKERFSAEFPKEGPSILRIQQVVRGDSAAYFCASSLRDRGYEQYFGPGTRLTVT.

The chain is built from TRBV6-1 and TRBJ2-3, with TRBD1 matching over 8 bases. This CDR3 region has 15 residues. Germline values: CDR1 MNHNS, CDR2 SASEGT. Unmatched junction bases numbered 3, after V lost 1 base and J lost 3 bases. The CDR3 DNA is TGTGCCAGCAGTGAAGTCAGGGGGCCGACAGATACGCAGTATTTT. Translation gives CASSEVRGPTDTQYF.

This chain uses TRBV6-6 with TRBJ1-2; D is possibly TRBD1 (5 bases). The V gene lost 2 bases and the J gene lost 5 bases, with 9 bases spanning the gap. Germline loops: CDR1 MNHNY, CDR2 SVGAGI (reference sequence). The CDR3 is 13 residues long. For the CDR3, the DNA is TGTGCCAGCAGTTACGGGGAGGGGTATGGCTACACCTTC. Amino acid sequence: CASSYGEGYGYTF.

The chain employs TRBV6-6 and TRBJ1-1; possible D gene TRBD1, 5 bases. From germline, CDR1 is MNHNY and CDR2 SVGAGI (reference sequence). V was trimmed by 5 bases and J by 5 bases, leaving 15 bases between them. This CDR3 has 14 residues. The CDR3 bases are TGTGCCAGCAGTCCCGCCGAGGGGAAGACTGAAGCTTTCTTT. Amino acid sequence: CASSPAEGKTEAFF.

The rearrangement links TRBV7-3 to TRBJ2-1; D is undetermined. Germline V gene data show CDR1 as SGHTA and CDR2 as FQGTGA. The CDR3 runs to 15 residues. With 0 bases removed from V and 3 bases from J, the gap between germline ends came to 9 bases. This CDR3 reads CASSLTADDYNEQFF. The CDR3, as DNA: TGTGCCAGCAGCTTAACGGCAGACGACTACAATGAGCAGTTCTTC.

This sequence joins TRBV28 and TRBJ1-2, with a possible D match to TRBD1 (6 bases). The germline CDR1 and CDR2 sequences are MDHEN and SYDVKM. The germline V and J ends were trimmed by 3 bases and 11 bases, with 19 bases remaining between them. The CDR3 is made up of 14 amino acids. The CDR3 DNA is TGTGCCAGCAGTTTTCCTATGACGGTAGGACAGTACACCTTC. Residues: CASSFPMTVGQYTF.

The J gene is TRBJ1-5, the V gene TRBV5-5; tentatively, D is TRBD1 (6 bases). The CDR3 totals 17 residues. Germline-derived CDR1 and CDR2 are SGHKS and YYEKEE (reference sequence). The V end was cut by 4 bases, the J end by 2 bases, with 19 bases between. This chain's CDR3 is CASSRDWDMGGNQPQHF. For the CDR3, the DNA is TGTGCCAGCAGCCGAGATTGGGACATGGGTGGCAATCAGCCCCAGCATTTT.

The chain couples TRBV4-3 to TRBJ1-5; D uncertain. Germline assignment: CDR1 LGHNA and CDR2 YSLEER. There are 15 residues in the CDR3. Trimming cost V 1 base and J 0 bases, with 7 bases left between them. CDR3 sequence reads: CASSQGVDSNQPQHF. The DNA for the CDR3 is TGCGCCAGCAGCCAAGGCGTTGATAGCAATCAGCCCCAGCATTTT.

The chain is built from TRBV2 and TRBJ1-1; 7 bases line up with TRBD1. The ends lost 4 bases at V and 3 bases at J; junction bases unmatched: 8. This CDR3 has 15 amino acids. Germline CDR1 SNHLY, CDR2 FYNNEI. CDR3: CASSALGTDDTEAFF. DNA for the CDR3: TGTGCCAGCAGTGCCCTTGGGACAGACGACACTGAAGCTTTCTTT.

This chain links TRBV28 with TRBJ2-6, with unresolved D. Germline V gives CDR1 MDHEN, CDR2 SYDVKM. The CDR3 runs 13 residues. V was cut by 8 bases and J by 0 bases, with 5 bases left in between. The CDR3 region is CASRPSGANVLTF. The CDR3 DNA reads TGTGCCAGCCGACCCTCTGGGGCCAACGTCCTGACTTTC. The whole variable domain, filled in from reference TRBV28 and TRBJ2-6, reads DVKVTQSSRYLVKRTGEKVFLECVQDMDHENMFWYRQDPGLGLRLIYFSYDVKMKEKGDIPEGYSVSREKKERFSLILESASTNQTSMYLCASRPSGANVLTFGAGSRLTVL.

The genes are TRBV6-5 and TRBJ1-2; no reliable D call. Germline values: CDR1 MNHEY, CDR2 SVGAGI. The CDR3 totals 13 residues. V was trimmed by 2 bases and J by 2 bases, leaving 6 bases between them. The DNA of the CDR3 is TGTGCCAGCAGTTACGACGGCAACTATGGCTACACCTTC. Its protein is CASSYDGNYGYTF.

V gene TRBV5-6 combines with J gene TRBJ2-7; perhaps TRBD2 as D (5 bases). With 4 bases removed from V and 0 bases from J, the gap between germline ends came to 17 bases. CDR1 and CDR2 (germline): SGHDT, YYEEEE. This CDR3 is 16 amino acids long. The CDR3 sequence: CASSPGTGSSSYEQYF. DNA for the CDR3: TGTGCCAGCAGCCCAGGCACTGGGAGCTCCTCCTACGAGCAGTACTTC.

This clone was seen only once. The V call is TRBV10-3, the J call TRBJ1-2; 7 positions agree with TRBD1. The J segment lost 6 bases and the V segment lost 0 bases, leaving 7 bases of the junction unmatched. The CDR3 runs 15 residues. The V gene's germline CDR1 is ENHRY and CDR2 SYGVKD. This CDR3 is CAISESRGTDHGYTF. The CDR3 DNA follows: TGTGCCATCAGTGAGTCGCGTGGGACAGACCATGGCTACACCTTC.

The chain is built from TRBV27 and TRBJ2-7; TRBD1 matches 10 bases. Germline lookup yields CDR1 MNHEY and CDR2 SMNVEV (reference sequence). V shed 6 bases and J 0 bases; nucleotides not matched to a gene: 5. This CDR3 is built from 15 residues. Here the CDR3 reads CASSWDRGDSYEQYF. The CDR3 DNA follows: TGTGCCAGCAGCTGGGACAGGGGCGACTCCTACGAGCAGTACTTC.

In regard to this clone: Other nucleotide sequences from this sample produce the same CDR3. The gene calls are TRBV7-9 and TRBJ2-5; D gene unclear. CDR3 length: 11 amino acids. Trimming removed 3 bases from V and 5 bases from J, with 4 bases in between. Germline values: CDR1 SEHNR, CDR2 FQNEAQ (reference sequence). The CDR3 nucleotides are TGTGCCAGCAGCTTTGGGGAGACCCAGTACTTC. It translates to CASSFGETQYF.

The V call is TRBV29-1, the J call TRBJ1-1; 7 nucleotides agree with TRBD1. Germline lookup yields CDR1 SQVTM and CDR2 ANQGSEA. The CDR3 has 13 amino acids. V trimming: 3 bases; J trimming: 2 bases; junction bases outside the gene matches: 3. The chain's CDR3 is CSVEGTANTEAFF. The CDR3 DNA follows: TGCAGCGTTGAGGGGACAGCCAACACTGAAGCTTTCTTT.

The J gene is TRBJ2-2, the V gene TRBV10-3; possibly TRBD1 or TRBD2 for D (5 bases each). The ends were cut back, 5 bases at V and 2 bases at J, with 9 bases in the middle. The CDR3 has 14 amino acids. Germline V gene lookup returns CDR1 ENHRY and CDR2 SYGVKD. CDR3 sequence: CAISRDGNTGELFF. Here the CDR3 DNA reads TGTGCCATCAGTCGGGACGGAAACACCGGGGAGCTGTTTTTT.

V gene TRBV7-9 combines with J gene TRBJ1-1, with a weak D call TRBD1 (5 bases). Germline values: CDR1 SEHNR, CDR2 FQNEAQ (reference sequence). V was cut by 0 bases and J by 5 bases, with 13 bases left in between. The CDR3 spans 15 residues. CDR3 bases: TGTGCCAGCAGCTTAGCCGCACGGGGGAGGACTGAAGCTTTCTTT. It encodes CASSLAARGRTEAFF.

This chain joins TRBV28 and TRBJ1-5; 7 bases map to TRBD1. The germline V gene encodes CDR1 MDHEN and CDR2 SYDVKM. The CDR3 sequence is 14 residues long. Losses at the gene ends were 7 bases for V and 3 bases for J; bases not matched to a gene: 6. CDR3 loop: CASISGQDNQPQHF. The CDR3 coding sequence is TGTGCCAGCATTTCTGGACAGGACAATCAGCCCCAGCATTTT.

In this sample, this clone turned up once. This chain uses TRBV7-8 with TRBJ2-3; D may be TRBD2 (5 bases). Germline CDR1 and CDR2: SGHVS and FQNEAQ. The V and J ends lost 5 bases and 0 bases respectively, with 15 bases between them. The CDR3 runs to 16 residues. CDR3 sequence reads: CASSRKQAASTDTQYF. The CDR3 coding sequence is TGTGCCAGCAGCCGAAAACAAGCGGCAAGCACAGATACGCAGTATTTT.

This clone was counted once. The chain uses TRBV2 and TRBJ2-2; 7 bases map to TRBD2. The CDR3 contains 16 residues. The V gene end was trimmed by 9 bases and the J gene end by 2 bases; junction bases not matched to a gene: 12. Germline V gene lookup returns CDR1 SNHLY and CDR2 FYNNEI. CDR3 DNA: TGTGCCAGTGGGGGAGCTCTAGCGGCCAACACCGGGGAGCTGTTTTTT. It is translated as CASGGALAANTGELFF.

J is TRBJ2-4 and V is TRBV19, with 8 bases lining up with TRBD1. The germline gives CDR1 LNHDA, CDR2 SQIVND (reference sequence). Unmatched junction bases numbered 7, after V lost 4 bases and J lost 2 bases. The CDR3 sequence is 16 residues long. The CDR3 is CASSKADRETKNIQYF. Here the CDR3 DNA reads TGTGCCAGTAGTAAGGCGGACAGGGAAACCAAAAACATTCAGTACTTC. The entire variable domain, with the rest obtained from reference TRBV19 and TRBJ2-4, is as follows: DGGITQSPKYLFRKEGQNVTLSCEQNLNHDAMYWYRQDPGQGLRLIYYSQIVNDFQKGDIAEGYSVSREKKESFPLTVTSAQKNPTAFYLCASSKADRETKNIQYFGAGTRLSVL.

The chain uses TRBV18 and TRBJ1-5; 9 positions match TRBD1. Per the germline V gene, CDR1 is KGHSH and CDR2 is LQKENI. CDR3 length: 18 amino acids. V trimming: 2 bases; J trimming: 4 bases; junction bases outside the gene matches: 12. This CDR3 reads CASSPAPGTGFQNQPQHF. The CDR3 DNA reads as TGTGCCAGCTCACCAGCGCCCGGGACAGGGTTTCAGAATCAGCCCCAGCATTTT.

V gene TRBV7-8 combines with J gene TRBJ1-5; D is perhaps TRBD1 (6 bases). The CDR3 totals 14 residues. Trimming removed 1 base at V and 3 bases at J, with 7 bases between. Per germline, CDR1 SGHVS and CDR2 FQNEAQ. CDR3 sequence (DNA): TGTGCCAGCAGCTTAGGACAGGCCAATCAGCCCCAGCATTTT. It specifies CASSLGQANQPQHF.

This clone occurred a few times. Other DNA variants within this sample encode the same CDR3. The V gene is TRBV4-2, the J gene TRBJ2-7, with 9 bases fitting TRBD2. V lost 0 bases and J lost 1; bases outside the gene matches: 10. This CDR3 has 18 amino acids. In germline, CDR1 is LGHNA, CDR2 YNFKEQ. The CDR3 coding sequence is TGTGCCAGCAGCCAAGATTTGGGTGGCGGGGGGGGTTCCTACGAGCAGTACTTC. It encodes CASSQDLGGGGGSYEQYF.